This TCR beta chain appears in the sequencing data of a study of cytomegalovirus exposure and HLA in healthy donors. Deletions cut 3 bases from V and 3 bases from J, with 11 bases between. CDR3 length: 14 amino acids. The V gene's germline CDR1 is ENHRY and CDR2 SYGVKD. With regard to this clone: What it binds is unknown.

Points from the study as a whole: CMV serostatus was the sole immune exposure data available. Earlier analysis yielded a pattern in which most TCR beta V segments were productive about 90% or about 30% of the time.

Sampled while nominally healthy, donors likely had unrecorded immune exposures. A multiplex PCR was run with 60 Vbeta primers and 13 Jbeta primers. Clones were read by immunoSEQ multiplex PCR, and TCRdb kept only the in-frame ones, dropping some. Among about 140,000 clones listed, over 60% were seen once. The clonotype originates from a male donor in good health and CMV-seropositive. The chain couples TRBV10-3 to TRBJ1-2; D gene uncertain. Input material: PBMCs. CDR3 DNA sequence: TGTGCCATCAGTGAAACGGGGAGCTACTATGGCTACACCTTC. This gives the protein CAISETGSYYGYTF.